A selection of T cell receptor beta chains follows, all from one sample in a study of blood T cell repertoires in COVID-19. Assay used: immunoSEQ multiplex PCR; TCRdb lists only in-frame clones, some missing. This sample has approximately 170,000 clones, with around 78% found just once. Sequenced material: PBMCs or T cells enriched from blood (not recorded which). The receptors originated from a woman between 50 and 59 years old who had recovered from COVID-19. Both conserved end residues are part of each CDR3. D genes are given only for firm matches.

d_call	v_call	j_call	cdr3_aa
TRBD1	TRBV15	TRBJ1-5	CATSRDTGDQPQHF
TRBD1	TRBV3-1/TRBV3-2	TRBJ1-1	CASSPFREGQGDTTTTEAFF
TRBD1	TRBV15	TRBJ1-2	CATSGPGTGSLHGYTF
TRBD1	TRBV18	TRBJ1-1	CASSPGQGTEAFF
TRBD1	TRBV25-1	TRBJ1-3	CASSAGQGRLSGNTIYF
TRBD1	TRBV7-9	TRBJ1-3	CASSQLQGSGNTIYF
TRBD2	TRBV6-5	TRBJ2-1	CASSHIAGAYNEQFF
TRBD1	TRBV5-4	TRBJ1-2	CASSLQGAYGYTF
-	TRBV5-4	TRBJ2-4	CASSWGAGATKNIQYF
TRBD2	TRBV12-5	TRBJ2-5	CASGPRVAGVTETQYF
-	TRBV3-1/TRBV3-2	TRBJ2-5	CASSQDMGAQETQYF
TRBD2	TRBV11-2	TRBJ2-4	CASSYSGNPPKNIQYF
-	TRBV4-1	TRBJ2-2	CASSQDQGQTTGELFF
TRBD2	TRBV13	TRBJ2-1	CASSLARRLANEQFF
TRBD1	TRBV7-3	TRBJ2-1	CASSWSTGNNEQFF
-	TRBV24-1	TRBJ2-3	CATSDLRRAPGLSTDTQYF
-	TRBV5-1	TRBJ1-2	CASSRSRVGKPEGYGYTF
TRBD1	TRBV28	TRBJ2-5	CASSPPGQAGETQYF
TRBD2	TRBV6-2/TRBV6-3	TRBJ2-1	CASSFIGLAGDSEQFF
-	TRBV21-1	TRBJ2-3	CASTPRPSGGARYTQYF
TRBD2	TRBV9	TRBJ2-2	CASTSGGQNTGELFF
TRBD2	TRBV27	TRBJ2-2	CASSSTGLAGIGTGELFF
-	TRBV7-8	TRBJ1-6	CASNQGHDNSPLHF
-	TRBV2	TRBJ1-4	CASYFGRGRGGEKLFF
-	TRBV21-1	TRBJ1-4	CASFNYTGHTVGEKLFF
-	TRBV18	TRBJ2-1	CASSPLGASADEQFF
-	TRBV5-1	TRBJ1-3	CASRGTTGSGNTIYF
-	TRBV14	TRBJ1-2	CASSHTGYYGYTF
-	TRBV19	TRBJ2-5	CASSIDTGYGSETQYF
-	TRBV27	TRBJ1-1	CASSLVGANTEAFF
-	TRBV28	TRBJ1-2	CASSPHREYGYTF
-	TRBV7-2	TRBJ2-6	CASSSGLAGANVLTF
-	TRBV7-2	TRBJ1-6	CASSEGGLGSPLHF
TRBD2	TRBV29-1	TRBJ2-5	CSVHPTSDQETQYF
TRBD1	TRBV6-5	TRBJ1-1	CASRGQGLEAFF
-	TRBV5-1	TRBJ2-3	CASSPRMDTQYF
-	TRBV11-2	TRBJ1-3	CASSSNGNTIYF
-	TRBV18	TRBJ2-1	CASSPLAPKSSYNEQFF
-	TRBV19	TRBJ1-2	CASTDRLNGYTF
TRBD2	TRBV5-1	TRBJ2-1	CASSFERGSRGEQFF
-	TRBV28	TRBJ1-5	CASSLSRADQPQHF
-	TRBV27	TRBJ2-1	CASSFPPGHLNEQFF
-	TRBV6-5	TRBJ1-5	CASSYSSAHGNQPQHF
-	TRBV4-1	TRBJ2-1	CASSQGAPYNEQFF
TRBD2	TRBV3-1/TRBV3-2	TRBJ2-1	CASSPRSGGARNEQFF